The 28 T cell receptor beta chains given below trace back to one sample, sequenced in a study of CD8 T cells in Susac syndrome (dated by TCRdb to about 2019). The protocol used for the library was the immunoSEQ multiplex PCR assay. RNA was extracted using the RNeasy kit, and roughly 0.45 to 1 ug of the RNA was reverse transcribed with random hexamers. TCRdb reran the public reads through fastp at Q25 and MiXCR, keeping productive beta chains. Every distinct CDR3 protein forms one entry, paired with its most common genes and DNA. This sample is represented by fewer than 85,000 distinct CDR3 sequences; approximately 95% of them were singletons. The ten largest clonotypes hold over 0.35% of the sample. Sequencing used CD8+ T cells from PBMCs. The source of these receptors is a human donor with Susac syndrome.

This chain joins TRBV14 and TRBJ2-5; no definite D call. V lost 0 bases and J lost 13, with 12 bases in between. The germline CDR1 and CDR2 sequences are SGHDN and FVKESK. The CDR3 covers 12 residues. For the CDR3, the DNA is TGTGCCAGCAGCCAAGACTGGGCCAGTATGTACTTC. Translated, it gives CASSQDWASMYF.

The rearrangement joins TRBV4-3 to TRBJ1-5; 7 bases are a match to TRBD1. The CDR3 has 15 amino acids. CDR1 and CDR2 (germline): LGHNA, YSLEER. The J segment lost 6 bases and the V segment lost 1 base, leaving 6 bases of the junction unmatched. This CDR3 is CASSQGTGLFQPQHF. The CDR3 nucleotides are TGCGCCAGCAGCCAAGGGACAGGTCTTTTTCAGCCCCAGCATTTT.

This clonotype was counted only a few times. V and J are TRBV9 and TRBJ1-5; no firm D call. In germline, CDR1 is SGDLS, CDR2 YYNGEE. This CDR3 has 13 residues. Trimming removed 2 bases from V and 1 base from J, with 4 bases in between. Here the CDR3 reads CASSVGSNQPQHF. The CDR3 coding sequence is TGTGCCAGCAGCGTCGGGAGCAATCAGCCCCAGCATTTT.

V is TRBV7-9 and J is TRBJ2-1; 7 bases map to TRBD2. This CDR3 region has 17 residues. Germline lookup yields CDR1 SEHNR and CDR2 FQNEAQ (reference sequence). V lost 1 base, J lost 0 bases, and 6 bases stayed unmatched. The CDR3, as DNA: TGTGCCAGCAGCTTAGTAGCGGGTGACCTCTCCTACAATGAGCAGTTCTTC. Translating it yields CASSLVAGDLSYNEQFF.

The chain is built from TRBV5-6 and TRBJ2-2; 10 positions agree with TRBD2. V shed 5 bases, J shed 4 bases, and the junction held 2 bases outside the gene matches. The germline V gene has CDR1 SGHDT and CDR2 YYEEEE. CDR3 length: 14 amino acids. CDR3 amino acids: CASRRTSGTGELFF. CDR3 nucleotide sequence: TGTGCCAGCAGGCGGACTAGCGGCACCGGGGAGCTGTTTTTT.

Only a few counts were recorded for this clonotype. The chain couples TRBV2 to TRBJ2-1; D is ambiguous. Trimming cost V 8 bases and J 4 bases, with 3 bases left between them. CDR1 SNHLY and CDR2 FYNNEI come from the germline V gene. The CDR3 is 10 residues long. The CDR3 DNA follows: TGTGCCAGCGCTTACAATGAGCAGTTCTTC. It encodes CASAYNEQFF.

The chain is built from TRBV2 and TRBJ1-2; perhaps TRBD1 as D (5 bases). The germline V gene encodes CDR1 SNHLY and CDR2 FYNNEI. The CDR3 is 11 residues long. Trimming left V 2 bases short and J 8 bases short, with 6 bases between. The CDR3 loop is CASSERDGYTF. In DNA, the CDR3 is TGTGCCAGCAGTGAAAGGGACGGCTACACCTTC.

The J gene is TRBJ2-5, the V gene TRBV27, with D perhaps matching TRBD2 (5 bases). CDR3 length equals 13 residues. CDR1 MNHEY and CDR2 SMNVEV come from the germline V gene (reference sequence). V lost 4 bases and J lost 5, with 11 bases in between. The CDR3 spells CASSSYPGETQYF. CDR3 DNA sequence: TGTGCCAGCAGTTCCTACCCGGGGGAGACCCAGTACTTC.

The rearrangement uses TRBV20-1 and TRBJ2-3; TRBD2 agrees at 8 bases. Germline lookup yields CDR1 DFQATT and CDR2 SNEGSKA (reference sequence). Unmatched junction bases numbered 10, after V lost 7 bases and J lost 4 bases. This CDR3 is built from 14 residues. CDR3 amino acids: CSDQKAGGADTQYF. CDR3 sequence (DNA): TGCAGTGATCAGAAGGCGGGAGGTGCAGATACGCAGTATTTT.

This chain connects TRBV6-4 to TRBJ1-1; 11 bases match TRBD1. The ends lost 6 bases at V and 6 bases at J; junction bases unmatched: 9. Germline V lookup: CDR1 MRHNA, CDR2 SNTAGT. The length of the CDR3 is 15 residues. Here the CDR3 reads CASSGTGGNTAEAFF. Written as DNA, the CDR3 is TGTGCCAGCAGCGGGACAGGGGGTAATACGGCTGAAGCTTTCTTT.

V usage is TRBV7-9 and J usage is TRBJ2-7; D is perhaps TRBD1 or TRBD2 (5 bases each). Deletions cut 5 bases from V and 10 bases from J, with 12 bases between. The length of the CDR3 is 11 residues. Germline lookup yields CDR1 SEHNR and CDR2 FQNEAQ (reference sequence). This chain's CDR3 is CASSLLGDQYF. In nucleotides, the CDR3 is TGTGCCAGCAGCCTTCTCGGGGACCAGTACTTC.

The rearrangement joins TRBV27 to TRBJ2-7; 10 bases line up with TRBD2. Trimming at V came to 6 bases and at J to 5 bases, leaving 7 bases not matched to a gene. Germline V gene sequence: CDR1 MNHEY, CDR2 SMNVEV (reference sequence). The CDR3 is made up of 14 amino acids. CDR3: CASSRILAGDEQYF. The CDR3 region has the DNA TGTGCCAGCAGCCGGATCCTAGCGGGAGACGAGCAGTACTTC.

This rearrangement joins TRBV5-1 to TRBJ2-5; D tentatively fits TRBD1 or TRBD2 (6 bases each). The germline V and J ends were trimmed by 1 base and 3 bases, with 10 bases remaining between them. The CDR3 is 14 amino acids. Germline CDR1 reads SGHRS; CDR2 reads YFSETQ. CDR3 residues: CASSLWGAKETQYF. The CDR3 region has the DNA TGCGCCAGCAGCTTGTGGGGGGCGAAAGAGACCCAGTACTTC.

The rearrangement joins TRBV12-3 or TRBV12-4 to TRBJ1-1; TRBD1 matches 12 bases. Trimming at V came to 1 base and at J to 11 bases, leaving 5 bases not matched to a gene. This CDR3 region has 14 residues. CDR3 loop: CASSLGDRGRLAFF. The CDR3, as DNA: TGTGCCAGCAGTTTAGGGGACAGGGGGCGCCTGGCTTTCTTT.

V is TRBV27 and J is TRBJ1-5, with a tentative D call TRBD1 (5 bases). The ends were cut back, 5 bases at V and 9 bases at J, with 14 bases in the middle. Germline values: CDR1 MNHEY, CDR2 SMNVEV (reference sequence). This CDR3 contains 13 residues. The CDR3 spells CASSLQSDRPQHF. CDR3 nucleotides: TGTGCCAGCAGTCTACAATCAGACAGGCCCCAGCATTTT.

As DNA, the CDR3 is TGCGCCAGCAGCCAGCTGGGTTATCAGAGGGGAGAGTATGGCTACACCTTC. Residues: CASSQLGYQRGEYGYTF. V usage is TRBV4-1 and J usage is TRBJ1-2; a weak D match, TRBD1 (5 bases). Trimming took off 3 bases at V and 5 bases at J, with 22 bases between the two ends. Germline values: CDR1 MGHRA, CDR2 YSYEKL. CDR3 length: 17 residues.

This chain connects TRBV4-2 to TRBJ1-3; D is uncertain. The CDR3 is made up of 16 amino acids. V was trimmed by 0 bases and J by 4 bases, leaving 13 bases between them. Germline lookup yields CDR1 LGHNA and CDR2 YNFKEQ. DNA of the CDR3: TGTGCCAGCAGCCAAGAGATGGGCTCTTTGGGAAACACCATATATTTT. Translated: CASSQEMGSLGNTIYF.

The chain combines TRBV5-1 with TRBJ2-1, with 10 bases identical to TRBD2. The CDR3 contains 17 residues. Germline loops: CDR1 SGHRS, CDR2 YFSETQ. Trimming at V came to 5 bases and at J to 6 bases, leaving 14 bases not matched to a gene. The DNA of the CDR3 is TGCGCCAGCAGTTCCCTAGCGGGAGCAACCCTTTCCAATGAGCAGTTCTTC. Protein sequence: CASSSLAGATLSNEQFF.

The genes are TRBV7-9 and TRBJ2-1, with D unresolved. V was shortened by 8 bases and J by 5 bases, with 13 bases between the two germline ends. CDR1 SEHNR and CDR2 FQNEAQ come from the germline V gene (reference sequence). This CDR3 has 13 residues. The CDR3 nucleotides read TGTGCCAGCTTGCCTAGACTTCACAATGAGCAGTTCTTC. Its protein product is CASLPRLHNEQFF.

CDR3 protein: CASSLAVAEMNTGELFF. As DNA, the CDR3 is TGTGCCAGCAGCTTGGCGGTAGCGGAGATGAACACCGGGGAGCTGTTTTTT. The V and J genes are TRBV5-6 and TRBJ2-2; TRBD2 might be the D (6 bases). The CDR3 has 17 residues. V lost 0 bases, J lost 1 base, and 13 bases lay in between. The germline V gene has CDR1 SGHDT and CDR2 YYEEEE.

The rearrangement links TRBV7-8 to TRBJ2-4; weak D call: TRBD2 (7 bases). The ends were cut back, 1 base at V and 8 bases at J, with 12 bases in the middle. The CDR3 loop spans 14 amino acids. The germline gives CDR1 SGHVS, CDR2 FQNEAQ. The CDR3 DNA is TGTGCCAGCAGCTTAGGGGGGGGGCGCGACATTCAGTACTTC. Residues: CASSLGGGRDIQYF.

The V and J genes are TRBV6-5 and TRBJ2-7, with no clear D. The CDR3 is made up of 13 amino acids. Trimming left V 2 bases short and J 0 bases short, with 5 bases between. The germline gives CDR1 MNHEY, CDR2 SVGAGI. The CDR3 DNA is TGTGCCAGCAGTTACGAGCGCTCCTACGAGCAGTACTTC. It translates to CASSYERSYEQYF.

V and J are TRBV7-9 and TRBJ2-5, with unresolved D. Germline CDR1 is SEHNR and CDR2 is FQNEAQ (reference sequence). CDR3 length equals 14 residues. Trimming took 7 bases from V and 2 from J, leaving 14 bases between them. CDR3 sequence: CASTHGVIQETQYF. The CDR3, as DNA: TGTGCCAGCACCCATGGGGTAATTCAAGAGACCCAGTACTTC.

CDR3 region: CAWTWTSSTDTQYF. The CDR3 DNA is TGTGCCTGGACCTGGACTAGCAGCACAGATACGCAGTATTTT. The chain links TRBV30 to TRBJ2-3, with TRBD2 matching over 8 bases. In germline, CDR1 is GTSNPN, CDR2 SVGIG (reference sequence). This CDR3 contains 14 residues. The ends lost 4 bases at V and 0 bases at J; junction bases unmatched: 3.

The V and J genes are TRBV18 and TRBJ2-1, with 7 bases that match TRBD2. The CDR3 sequence is 17 residues long. Per germline, CDR1 KGHSH and CDR2 LQKENI. V lost 3 bases to trimming and J lost 4 bases; unmatched junction nucleotides: 12. In nucleotides, the CDR3 is TGTGCCAGCTCACCTAACCCGGTGGGAGGGACGTACAATGAGCAGTTCTTC. Amino acids: CASSPNPVGGTYNEQFF.

This clonotype was counted between two and nine times. The chain carries TRBV30 and TRBJ2-7; D remains unclear. Germline lookup yields CDR1 GTSNPN and CDR2 SVGIG (reference sequence). The CDR3 length is 13 residues. V shed 2 bases and J shed 4 bases, with 12 bases lying between them. The CDR3 sequence: CAWSPQDGYEQYF. The CDR3 bases are TGTGCCTGGAGTCCTCAGGACGGGTACGAGCAGTACTTC.

The V and J genes are TRBV20-1 and TRBJ2-5; no firm D call. V was trimmed by 0 bases and J by 0 bases, leaving 5 bases between them. The CDR3 runs 13 residues. Germline V lookup: CDR1 DFQATT, CDR2 SNEGSKA (reference sequence). CDR3 loop: CSARDPYQETQYF. For the CDR3, the DNA is TGCAGTGCTAGAGATCCGTACCAAGAGACCCAGTACTTC.

The chain is built from TRBV27 and TRBJ1-2, with D possibly matching TRBD1 (5 bases). Trimming removed 5 bases from V and 0 bases from J, with 10 bases in between. The CDR3 extends over 14 amino acids. The germline gives CDR1 MNHEY, CDR2 SMNVEV (reference sequence). CDR3 nucleotide sequence: TGTGCCAGCAGTCCTGGGGCAGCTAACTATGGCTACACCTTC. Translated: CASSPGAANYGYTF.